This TCR beta chain appears in the sequencing data of a study of naive and memory T cell subsets. Findings and caveats of the study: Naive repertoires, especially CD8, held a few larger clonotypes, possibly memory cells re-expressing CD45RA. Clonotypes here are unpaired alpha or beta chain sequences. Over 95% of naive TCR sequences appeared only once, unlike memory subsets. TCR abundance followed a power law differing between naive and memory subsets.

Both TRBC1 and TRBC2 were covered by a beta constant-region primer of two equimolar oligonucleotides. Nested alpha and beta constant-region primers with the SP2 primer drove four PCR rounds on ligated cDNA. TCRdb reanalysed the UMI-ligation and nested PCR reads using MiXCR and keeps one entry per CDR3 protein. Here the sample spans over 110,000 distinct CDR3 sequences, about a fifth being singletons. This clonotype was detected a few times. Its antigen is currently unknown. Germline loops: CDR1 MNHEY, CDR2 SVGAGI. Trimming pared 9 bases from V and 3 bases from J, leaving 15 bases between. CDR3 length: 14 amino acids. Cells stained for CD3, CD4, CD8, CD45RA and CD27 were sorted into four subsets.

This sequence originates from a human donor in good health. The J gene is TRBJ2-1, the V gene TRBV6-5, with D unclear. Sequencing was carried out using naive CD8+ T cells from blood. DNA for the CDR3: TGTGCCAGTTTCGGCCCTAATTTCTACAATGAGCAGTTCTTC. Protein product: CASFGPNFYNEQFF.